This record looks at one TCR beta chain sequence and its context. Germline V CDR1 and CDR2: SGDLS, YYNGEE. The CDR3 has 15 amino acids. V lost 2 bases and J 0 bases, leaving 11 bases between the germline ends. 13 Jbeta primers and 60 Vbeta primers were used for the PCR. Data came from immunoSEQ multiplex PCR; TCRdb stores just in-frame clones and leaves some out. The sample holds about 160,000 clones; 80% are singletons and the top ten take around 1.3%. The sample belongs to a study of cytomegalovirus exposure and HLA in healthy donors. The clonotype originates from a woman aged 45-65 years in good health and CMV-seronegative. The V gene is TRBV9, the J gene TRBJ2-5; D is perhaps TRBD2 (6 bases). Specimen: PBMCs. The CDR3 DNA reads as TGTGCCAGCAGCGTTACGGCGGGGTACCAAGAGACCCAGTACTTC. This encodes CASSVTAGYQETQYF.